Below are 31 T cell receptor beta chains sequenced from a single sample in a study of blood T cell repertoires in COVID-19. The protocol was immunoSEQ multiplex PCR, while the TCRdb copy is restricted to in-frame clones and leaves out a portion. The sample contains about 240,000 clones, 80% to 90% of which appear only once. The specimen was PBMCs or T cells enriched from blood (not recorded which). These receptors all stem from a middle-aged woman who had been exposed to COVID-19.

V gene TRBV11-3 combines with J gene TRBJ2-6; D unclear. V was clipped by 4 bases and J by 3 bases, with 16 bases between them. This CDR3 comprises 17 residues. From germline, CDR1 is SGHNT and CDR2 YENEEA. The CDR3 coding sequence is TGTGCCAGCAGCTCGCCTACTCAGAGAGGTGGGGCCAACGTCCTGACTTTC. As protein: CASSSPTQRGGANVLTF.

This chain connects TRBV19 to TRBJ1-2; no clear D. CDR1 is LNHDA and CDR2 is SQIVND in the germline V gene (reference sequence). V was trimmed by 0 bases and J by 8 bases, leaving 16 bases between them. CDR3 length equals 15 residues. Written as DNA, the CDR3 is TGTGCCAGTAGTATAGACCCCTGGATGAGGAGGGGCTACACCTTC. Translation gives CASSIDPWMRRGYTF.

The V gene is TRBV5-5, the J gene TRBJ2-2; no clear D gene. Germline V lookup: CDR1 SGHKS, CDR2 YYEKEE (reference sequence). The V and J ends lost 1 base and 2 bases respectively, with 3 bases between them. CDR3 length: 13 residues. Here the CDR3 reads CASSLYNTGELFF. In nucleotides, the CDR3 is TGTGCCAGCAGCTTGTATAACACCGGGGAGCTGTTTTTT.

The gene calls are TRBV18 and TRBJ2-7; perhaps TRBD2 as D (6 bases). V lost 3 bases, J lost 5 bases, and 11 bases lay in between. The V gene's germline CDR1 is KGHSH and CDR2 LQKENI. CDR3 length: 13 residues. The chain's CDR3 is CASSPGSGDEQYF. The CDR3 DNA follows: TGTGCCAGCTCACCGGGGTCGGGGGACGAGCAGTACTTC.

The chain uses TRBV19 and TRBJ2-3; possibly TRBD2 for D (5 bases). The V gene lost 5 bases and the J gene lost 2 bases, with 8 bases spanning the gap. This CDR3 region has 13 residues. Per germline, CDR1 LNHDA and CDR2 SQIVND (reference sequence). The CDR3 nucleotides are TGTGCCAGTAGTGCGACTATCACAGATACGCAGTATTTT. It translates to CASSATITDTQYF.

The V call is TRBV5-1, the J call TRBJ2-1; 10 positions agree with TRBD2. With V trimmed by 5 bases and J by 7 bases, 9 bases remained unmatched. This CDR3 contains 15 residues. The germline CDR1 and CDR2 sequences are SGHRS and YFSETQ. The CDR3 reads CASRNGLAVGNEQFF. The CDR3 nucleotides read TGCGCCAGCAGGAATGGACTAGCGGTAGGAAATGAGCAGTTCTTC. The whole variable domain, filled in from reference TRBV5-1 and TRBJ2-1, reads KAGVTQTPRYLIKTRGQQVTLSCSPISGHRSVSWYQQTPGQGLQFLFEYFSETQRNKGNFPGRFSGRQFSNSRSEMNVSTLELGDSALYLCASRNGLAVGNEQFFGPGTRLTVL.

The chain couples TRBV28 to TRBJ1-1; 9 bases align to TRBD1. The CDR3 sequence is 13 residues long. J lost 1 base, V lost 10 bases, and 4 bases had no gene match. In germline, CDR1 is MDHEN, CDR2 SYDVKM. The CDR3 spells CATQQGANTEAFF. For the CDR3, the DNA is TGTGCCACACAACAGGGGGCGAACACTGAAGCTTTCTTT.

The chain carries TRBV7-2 and TRBJ2-2; D call uncertain. Germline-derived CDR1 and CDR2 are SGHTA and FQGNSA. V shed 1 base and J shed 4 bases, with 7 bases lying between them. This CDR3 has 14 amino acids. DNA for the CDR3: TGTGCCAGCAGCTTAGTATGGCTCACCGGGGAGCTGTTTTTT. Its translation: CASSLVWLTGELFF.

The rearrangement uses TRBV12-5 and TRBJ2-7; TRBD2 might be the D (6 bases). Germline CDR1 LGHNT, CDR2 FRNRAP. The V end lost 5 bases, the J end lost 0 bases, and 38 bases lay between the germline ends. This CDR3 has 23 amino acids. The CDR3 coding sequence is TGTGCTAGTGGTCTGACTCAGGGTTCGCGGGGACTCTACCTACGTAGAAGCTCCTACGAGCAGTACTTC. It encodes CASGLTQGSRGLYLRRSSYEQYF.

This chain connects TRBV18 to TRBJ1-5, with D possibly being TRBD1 (6 bases). The CDR3 sequence is 14 residues long. V lost 2 bases to trimming and J lost 4 bases, with 9 bases between them. Germline assignment: CDR1 KGHSH and CDR2 LQKENI. The CDR3 loop is CASSPNDRNQPQHF. The CDR3 DNA reads TGTGCCAGCTCACCAAATGACAGGAATCAGCCCCAGCATTTT. The whole variable domain, remainder taken from reference TRBV18 and TRBJ1-5, is NAGVMQNPRHLVRRRGQEARLRCSPMKGHSHVYWYRQLPEEGLKFMVYLQKENIIDESGMPKERFSAEFPKEGPSILRIQQVVRGDSAAYFCASSPNDRNQPQHFGDGTRLSIL.

V gene TRBV19 combines with J gene TRBJ1-1; 10 bases align to TRBD1. Per the germline V gene, CDR1 is LNHDA and CDR2 is SQIVND (reference sequence). CDR3 length: 15 amino acids. The V gene end was trimmed by 6 bases and the J gene end by 4 bases; junction bases not matched to a gene: 8. The chain's CDR3 is CASRGTGVFLTEAFF. For the CDR3, the DNA is TGTGCCAGTAGGGGGACAGGGGTTTTCCTCACTGAAGCTTTCTTT.

The chain recombines TRBV6-6 with TRBJ2-5; tentative D call: TRBD1 (5 bases). The CDR3 is made up of 14 amino acids. Germline V gene sequence: CDR1 MNHNY, CDR2 SVGAGI (reference sequence). Trimming took off 0 bases at V and 5 bases at J, with 10 bases between the two ends. The CDR3 loop is CASSYSGRAETQYF. CDR3 sequence (DNA): TGTGCCAGCAGTTACTCGGGCAGGGCTGAGACCCAGTACTTC.

J is TRBJ2-5 and V is TRBV7-2; 13 bases are a match to TRBD2. Germline V gene sequence: CDR1 SGHTA, CDR2 FQGNSA. The CDR3 contains 16 residues. Trimming cost V 5 bases and J 3 bases; bases outside gene matches: 6. The CDR3 DNA sequence: TGTGCCAGCAGCACCACAGGACTAGCGGGGGAAGAGACCCAGTACTTC. This translates into CASSTTGLAGEETQYF.

This clone has just a few counts. The V and J genes are TRBV7-2 and TRBJ2-1, with D possibly being TRBD1 (5 bases). The germline gives CDR1 SGHTA, CDR2 FQGNSA. There are 12 residues in the CDR3. Trimming removed 4 bases from V and 9 bases from J, with 10 bases in between. The CDR3 loop reads CASSSGTGEQFF. CDR3 coding DNA: TGTGCCAGCAGCTCGGGCACAGGTGAGCAGTTCTTC.

The chain combines TRBV19 with TRBJ1-2; 7 nucleotides align to TRBD1. This CDR3 is 15 amino acids long. V lost 3 bases to trimming and J lost 4 bases; unmatched junction nucleotides: 8. In germline, CDR1 is LNHDA, CDR2 SQIVND (reference sequence). This chain's CDR3 is CASSMLGGDGYGYTF. CDR3 bases: TGTGCCAGTAGTATGTTAGGGGGCGACGGCTATGGCTACACCTTC.

The chain carries TRBV20-1 and TRBJ2-5; possible D gene TRBD2, 8 bases. The CDR3 runs to 11 residues. Germline V gene sequence: CDR1 DFQATT, CDR2 SNEGSKA (reference sequence). The CDR3 DNA reads as TGCAGGACAGGGACTAGGGAGACCCAGTACTTC. Translation: CRTGTRETQYF.

The chain recombines TRBV18 with TRBJ1-1; maybe TRBD1 (6 bases). This CDR3 is built from 15 residues. Trimming cost V 3 bases and J 3 bases, with 14 bases left between them. Germline-derived CDR1 and CDR2 are KGHSH and LQKENI. The CDR3 region has the DNA TGTGCCAGCTCACCTCCGGACAGTACGGACACTGAAGCTTTCTTT. Its protein product is CASSPPDSTDTEAFF.

This clone has only one observation. The rearrangement links TRBV6-5 to TRBJ1-4; D gene uncertain. The V end lost 6 bases, the J end lost 6 bases, and 14 bases lay between the germline ends. Germline V gene lookup returns CDR1 MNHEY and CDR2 SVGAGI. The CDR3 extends over 14 amino acids. CDR3 in amino acids: CASRTGSVDEKLFF. The DNA for the CDR3 is TGTGCCAGCAGGACCGGGTCGGTCGATGAAAAACTGTTTTTT.

This clone was counted at least ten times. This same CDR3 is encoded by further DNA sequences in the sample. The CDR3 protein is CASRDDRGNQPQHF. In DNA, the CDR3 is TGTGCCAGCAGGGATGACAGGGGGAATCAGCCCCAGCATTTT. The chain employs TRBV2 and TRBJ1-5; TRBD1 aligns across 9 bases. The V segment lost 6 bases and the J segment 4 bases; nucleotides outside the gene matches: 4. The germline V gene has CDR1 SNHLY and CDR2 FYNNEI. There are 14 residues in the CDR3.

V is TRBV5-8 and J is TRBJ2-2, with D tentatively TRBD2 (7 bases). The CDR3 covers 14 residues. V lost 6 bases and J 5 bases, leaving 14 bases between the germline ends. CDR1 SGHTS and CDR2 YDEGEE come from the germline V gene. CDR3 sequence: CASTWGGVTGELFF. The CDR3 DNA is TGTGCCAGCACCTGGGGGGGCGTGACCGGGGAGCTGTTTTTT.

V is TRBV10-1 and J is TRBJ1-3; 7 nucleotides align to TRBD1. The V gene's germline CDR1 is WNHNN and CDR2 SYGVQD (reference sequence). The ends lost 6 bases at V and 0 bases at J; junction bases unmatched: 11. The CDR3 sequence is 17 residues long. The CDR3 is CASSPAYGTASGNTIYF. DNA for the CDR3: TGCGCCAGCAGCCCCGCTTATGGGACAGCCTCTGGAAACACCATATATTTT.

V and J are TRBV24-1 and TRBJ2-1; 8 bases line up with TRBD2. Trimming cost V 2 bases and J 4 bases; bases outside gene matches: 12. Germline assignment: CDR1 KGHDR and CDR2 SFDVKD. The CDR3 spans 18 residues. CDR3 protein: CATSDYPFLPSGYNEQFF. The CDR3 nucleotides are TGTGCCACCAGTGATTACCCATTTTTGCCTAGCGGGTACAATGAGCAGTTCTTC.

The chain links TRBV7-8 to TRBJ1-1, with a tentative D call TRBD1 (5 bases). Germline V lookup: CDR1 SGHVS, CDR2 FQNEAQ. CDR3 size: 16 residues. Trimming took off 1 base at V and 1 base at J, with 13 bases between the two ends. The CDR3 region has the DNA TGTGCCAGCAGCTTAGGACTTCCGGGGGGGAACACTGAAGCTTTCTTT. It is translated as CASSLGLPGGNTEAFF.

The chain uses TRBV2 and TRBJ1-6; 10 bases are a match to TRBD1. Germline values: CDR1 SNHLY, CDR2 FYNNEI. Losses at the gene ends were 2 bases for V and 4 bases for J; bases not matched to a gene: 8. The CDR3 is made up of 18 amino acids. DNA for the CDR3: TGTGCCAGCAGTGAAACCTCCGGGACAGGGGTTTATAATTCACCCCTCCACTTT. Translated: CASSETSGTGVYNSPLHF. Looking up the rest from reference TRBV2 and TRBJ1-6 gives the full variable domain: EPEVTQTPSHQVTQMGQEVILRCVPISNHLYFYWYRQILGQKVEFLVSFYNNEISEKSEIFDDQFSVERPDGSNFTLKIRSTKLEDSAMYFCASSETSGTGVYNSPLHFGNGTRLTVT.

The table lists this clone with a few counts. The chain couples TRBV11-1 to TRBJ2-5; D not certain. Trimming shortened V by 0 bases and J by 7 bases, and 15 bases separated the two germline ends. This CDR3 spans 15 amino acids. Germline lookup yields CDR1 SGHAT and CDR2 FQDESV (reference sequence). The CDR3: CASSLAGSTAGTQYF. CDR3 coding DNA: TGTGCCAGCAGCTTAGCTGGTTCGACTGCCGGGACCCAGTACTTC.

This chain links TRBV7-6 with TRBJ1-1; no clear D gene. V shed 5 bases and J shed 4 bases, with 17 bases lying between them. The CDR3 sequence is 15 residues long. In germline, CDR1 is SGHVS, CDR2 FNYEAQ. The CDR3 DNA is TGTGCCAGCAGCCCGGACTCTAGGCTGGGCACTGAAGCTTTCTTT. This translates into CASSPDSRLGTEAFF. Complete variable domain (other parts from reference TRBV7-6 and TRBJ1-1): GAGVSQSPRYKVTKRGQDVALRCDPISGHVSLYWYRQALGQGPEFLTYFNYEAQQDKSGLPNDRFSAERPEGSISTLTIQRTEQRDSAMYRCASSPDSRLGTEAFFGQGTRLTVV.

This chain links TRBV10-3 with TRBJ2-1, with 8 nucleotides matching TRBD2. V lost 11 bases, J lost 9 bases, and 12 bases stayed unmatched. CDR1 is ENHRY, CDR2 SYGVKD, per germline. The CDR3 is 13 residues long. CDR3 nucleotide sequence: TGTGCCGTTCGGGGGGGCCCCGGTATTGAGCAGTTCTTC. Translation: CAVRGGPGIEQFF.

This clone was detected once. This chain uses TRBV11-3 with TRBJ2-3, with TRBD2 as a possible D gene (6 bases). CDR3 length equals 16 residues. Per germline, CDR1 SGHNT and CDR2 YENEEA. Trimming took off 5 bases at V and 2 bases at J, with 17 bases between the two ends. The CDR3 sequence: CASSPGLARDTDTQYF. The DNA of the CDR3 is TGTGCCAGCAGCCCAGGGCTAGCGCGGGACACAGATACGCAGTATTTT.

This clone occurred a few times. The chain has TRBV5-1 and TRBJ1-4; a weak D match, TRBD1 (6 bases). This CDR3 region has 16 residues. Germline loops: CDR1 SGHRS, CDR2 YFSETQ. V lost 0 bases and J lost 5, with 14 bases in between. The CDR3, as DNA: TGCGCCAGCAGCTTGGGGTCGACAGGATTGAATGAAAAACTGTTTTTT. Its translation: CASSLGSTGLNEKLFF.

The J gene is TRBJ2-3, the V gene TRBV5-1; 12 bases line up with TRBD1. This CDR3 has 15 residues. The V and J ends lost 4 bases and 2 bases, in that order; junction bases with no gene match: 2. CDR1 SGHRS and CDR2 YFSETQ come from the germline V gene. CDR3 loop: CASSRGQGATDTQYF. The CDR3 DNA sequence: TGCGCCAGCAGCCGGGGACAGGGGGCCACAGATACGCAGTATTTT.

The chain has TRBV15 and TRBJ2-7; D gene uncertain. Germline V gene sequence: CDR1 LNHNV, CDR2 YYDKDF (reference sequence). V was cut by 3 bases and J by 0 bases, with 6 bases left in between. The CDR3 has 13 residues. The CDR3 reads CATSRESSYEQYF. DNA of the CDR3: TGTGCCACCAGCAGGGAGAGCTCCTACGAGCAGTACTTC.